Presented here are 13 T cell receptor beta chains from one specimen sequenced in a study of shared clonotypes between healthy human individuals. The repertoire was sequenced with immunoSEQ multiplex PCR; TCRdb's copy has only in-frame clones and lacks some. The repertoire holds 1.5 million to 2.5 million clones, with about 94% as singletons. Naive CD8 cells, CD45RO-negative and positively selected for CCR7, excluded terminally differentiated effector memory CD45RA+ cells. Sequencing used naive CD8+ T cells sorted from blood. Every receptor here comes from a man younger than 30 in good health.

The chain carries TRBV11-2 and TRBJ2-7; TRBD2 agrees at 7 bases. The CDR3 sequence is 15 residues long. Unmatched junction bases numbered 11, after V lost 5 bases and J lost 4 bases. Germline V gives CDR1 SGHAT, CDR2 FQNNGV. As DNA, the CDR3 is TGTGCCAGCAGCCCAACCGGGGGGATCTCGTACGAGCAGTACTTC. It encodes CASSPTGGISYEQYF.

This clone has only one observation. V is TRBV27 and J is TRBJ2-3; 11 bases fit TRBD2. The length of the CDR3 is 16 residues. J gave up 4 bases and V 5 bases, and 8 bases lay outside the gene matches. Germline V gene data show CDR1 as MNHEY and CDR2 as SMNVEV (reference sequence). As DNA, the CDR3 is TGTGCCAGCAGTAATAGCGGGAGGGCCTCATCAGATACGCAGTATTTT. Translating gives CASSNSGRASSDTQYF.

Notes on this clone: The sample has other DNA sequences that encode this CDR3 too. The chain has TRBV6-5 and TRBJ2-2; the D is unclear. Germline V gives CDR1 MNHEY, CDR2 SVGAGI. The CDR3 loop spans 11 amino acids. V was pared by 5 bases and J by 5 bases, with 3 bases between. In DNA, the CDR3 is TGTGCCAGCAGTAGTACCGGGGAGCTGTTTTTT. Translation: CASSSTGELFF.

This sequence joins TRBV27 and TRBJ1-4; 10 bases align to TRBD1. The CDR3 sequence is 15 residues long. Looked up from germline, CDR1 is MNHEY and CDR2 is SMNVEV (reference sequence). The V gene end was trimmed by 5 bases and the J gene end by 7 bases; junction bases not matched to a gene: 7. The CDR3 spells CASSPGQGELEKLFF. Here the CDR3 DNA reads TGTGCCAGCAGTCCCGGACAGGGGGAGCTTGAAAAACTGTTTTTT.

The rearrangement joins TRBV4-1 to TRBJ1-6; no reliable D call. The germline V gene has CDR1 MGHRA and CDR2 YSYEKL. V dropped 6 bases and J dropped 10 bases, with 16 bases sitting between them. The CDR3 loop spans 14 amino acids. The CDR3 loop is CASSFPGEGSPLHF. CDR3 DNA sequence: TGCGCCAGCAGTTTCCCAGGCGAGGGCTCACCCCTCCACTTT.

This chain joins TRBV7-9 and TRBJ2-2, with D perhaps matching TRBD1 (6 bases). The germline gives CDR1 SEHNR, CDR2 FQNEAQ (reference sequence). The CDR3 loop spans 15 amino acids. Trimming stripped 4 bases from V and 5 bases from J, with 14 bases between. CDR3 coding DNA: TGTGCCAGCAGCTCCTACAGGGTTGGGACCGGGGAGCTGTTTTTT. This sequence encodes CASSSYRVGTGELFF.

Notes on this clone: This specimen includes other DNA sequences encoding the same CDR3. The chain combines TRBV19 with TRBJ2-7; no clear D gene. There are 13 residues in the CDR3. Germline values: CDR1 LNHDA, CDR2 SQIVND (reference sequence). The V gene lost 8 bases and the J gene lost 0 bases, with 11 bases spanning the gap. DNA for the CDR3: TGTGCCAGTTCAATTTCGACCTCCTACGAGCAGTACTTC. It encodes CASSISTSYEQYF. Full variable domain (rest looked up from reference TRBV19 and TRBJ2-7): DGGITQSPKYLFRKEGQNVTLSCEQNLNHDAMYWYRQDPGQGLRLIYYSQIVNDFQKGDIAEGYSVSREKKESFPLTVTSAQKNPTAFYLCASSISTSYEQYFGPGTRLTVT.

The rearrangement links TRBV5-6 to TRBJ1-2; unclear D gene. The CDR3 is 15 residues long. Trimming removed 3 bases from V and 8 bases from J, with 20 bases in between. Germline V gene sequence: CDR1 SGHDT, CDR2 YYEEEE. The DNA for the CDR3 is TGTGCCAGCAGCTATGACGAAGGGCTTAAAAGGGGCTACACCTTC. Residues: CASSYDEGLKRGYTF.

The chain couples TRBV27 to TRBJ2-1, with a tentative D call TRBD1 (6 bases). Germline values: CDR1 MNHEY, CDR2 SMNVEV (reference sequence). This CDR3 region has 16 residues. Trimming stripped 2 bases from V and 3 bases from J, with 14 bases between. CDR3 DNA: TGTGCCAGCAGTTTACAGGCAGGGGCTAACTACAATGAGCAGTTCTTC. This encodes CASSLQAGANYNEQFF.

V usage is TRBV29-1 and J usage is TRBJ1-3, with D tentatively TRBD1 (5 bases). Trimming removed 2 bases from V and 0 bases from J, with 17 bases in between. The CDR3 is 17 residues long. Germline CDR1 and CDR2: SQVTM and ANQGSEA. The CDR3 DNA is TGCAGCGTTGAATTAGGGGAGGGGATCCACTCTGGAAACACCATATATTTT. Amino acid sequence: CSVELGEGIHSGNTIYF.

The rearrangement links TRBV5-4 to TRBJ2-5, with D possibly matching TRBD1 (6 bases). Deletions cut 2 bases from V and 2 bases from J, with 10 bases between. The CDR3 is 14 amino acids. Germline loops: CDR1 SGHNT, CDR2 YYREEE (reference sequence). CDR3: CASSFRGPQETQYF. The CDR3 DNA sequence: TGTGCCAGCAGCTTCAGGGGACCACAAGAGACCCAGTACTTC.

The chain links TRBV30 to TRBJ1-2, with a possible D match to TRBD1 (6 bases). The CDR3 is 14 amino acids. The V gene lost 0 bases and the J gene lost 4 bases, with 12 bases spanning the gap. Germline V gives CDR1 GTSNPN, CDR2 SVGIG (reference sequence). The CDR3 DNA is TGTGCCTGGAGTGTACTTGGGGGGCCCTATGGCTACACCTTC. Translated, it gives CAWSVLGGPYGYTF.

This sequence joins TRBV27 and TRBJ1-2, with a tentative D call TRBD1 (6 bases). Germline assignment: CDR1 MNHEY and CDR2 SMNVEV (reference sequence). V was pared by 3 bases and J by 4 bases, with 18 bases between. The CDR3 is made up of 16 amino acids. The CDR3 loop is CASSFRLVGDTYGYTF. The CDR3 region has the DNA TGTGCCAGCAGTTTCCGCCTTGTTGGGGACACCTATGGCTACACCTTC.